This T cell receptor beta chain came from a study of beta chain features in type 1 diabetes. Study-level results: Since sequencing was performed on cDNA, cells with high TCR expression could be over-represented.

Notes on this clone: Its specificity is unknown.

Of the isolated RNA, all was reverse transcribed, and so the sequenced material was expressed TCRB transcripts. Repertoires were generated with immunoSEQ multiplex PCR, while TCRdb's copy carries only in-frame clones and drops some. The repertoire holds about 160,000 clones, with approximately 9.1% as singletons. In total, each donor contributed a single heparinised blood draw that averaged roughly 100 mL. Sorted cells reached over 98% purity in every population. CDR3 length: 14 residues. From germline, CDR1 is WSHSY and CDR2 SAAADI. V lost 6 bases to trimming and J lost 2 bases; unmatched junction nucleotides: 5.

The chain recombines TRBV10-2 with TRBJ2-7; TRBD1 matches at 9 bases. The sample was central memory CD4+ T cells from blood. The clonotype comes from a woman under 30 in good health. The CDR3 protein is CASRAGTGTYEQYF. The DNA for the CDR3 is TGCGCCAGCAGGGCCGGGACAGGGACCTACGAGCAGTACTTC.